What follows is one T cell receptor beta chain and its context. With V trimmed by 1 base and J by 5 bases, 3 bases remained unmatched. Germline lookup yields CDR1 KGHDR and CDR2 SFDVKD. CDR3 length equals 16 residues. These data belong to a study of T cell responses to AZD1222 COVID-19 vaccine. Assay: immunoSEQ multiplex PCR; the TCRdb copy retains only in-frame clones and omits some. The repertoire holds 95,000 to 150,000 clones, with roughly nine tenths as singletons. The TCR sequence derives from an adult in good health. Sequencing was performed on peripheral blood, taken on day 0 of AZD1222 vaccination. The chain carries TRBV24-1 and TRBJ2-2; 10 positions match TRBD1. This CDR3 reads CATSDFGTGDTGELFF. CDR3 DNA sequence: TGTGCCACCAGTGATTTTGGGACAGGGGATACCGGGGAGCTGTTTTTT.